The 11 T cell receptor beta chains listed next were all sequenced from one sample in a study of immune characteristics of hereditary and idiopathic chronic pancreatitis. Total pancreatectomy with islet autotransplantation was the source of the chronic pancreatitis pancreas tissue. TCRdb's table, derived via immunoSEQ multiplex PCR, lists solely in-frame clones and lacks some. The repertoire includes roughly 9,000 clones, 70% to 80% of them detected once, and approximately 15% sits in the top ten. Material: pancreas tissue with idiopathic chronic pancreatitis. These receptors were obtained from a human donor with chronic pancreatitis.

The CDR3 coding sequence is TGTGCCAGTAGTCACACCCCTCGGGGGCAGTTCTTC. Encoded protein: CASSHTPRGQFF. V and J are TRBV19 and TRBJ2-1; possibly TRBD2 for D (5 bases). In germline, CDR1 is LNHDA, CDR2 SQIVND (reference sequence). This CDR3 has 12 residues. V was pared by 5 bases and J by 12 bases, with 14 bases between.

In its sample, this clone was seen once. The chain combines TRBV27 with TRBJ2-2; TRBD2 agrees at 12 bases. Germline V gene data show CDR1 as MNHEY and CDR2 as SMNVEV (reference sequence). CDR3 length equals 17 residues. The ends lost 5 bases at V and 4 bases at J; junction bases unmatched: 8. The CDR3 here is CASSPGGLAGSTGELFF. In DNA, the CDR3 is TGTGCCAGCAGTCCAGGTGGACTAGCGGGGAGCACCGGGGAGCTGTTTTTT.

The chain carries TRBV30 and TRBJ2-3; 7 bases map to TRBD2. The CDR3 is 14 residues long. Germline CDR1 is GTSNPN and CDR2 is SVGIG (reference sequence). Germline trimming cut 2 bases from V and 3 bases from J; bases unmatched to any gene: 5. The CDR3 bases are TGTGCCTGGAGTATAGGCGGGGGTACAGATACGCAGTATTTT. Residues: CAWSIGGGTDTQYF.

This clone was detected only once. The chain is built from TRBV19 and TRBJ1-2; D may be TRBD1 (6 bases). The CDR3 is 12 amino acids. Looked up from germline, CDR1 is LNHDA and CDR2 is SQIVND (reference sequence). The CDR3 loop is CAVWRGNYGYTF. CDR3 nucleotides: TGTGCAGTCTGGAGGGGGAACTATGGCTACACCTTC.

This clone was counted once. V gene TRBV19 combines with J gene TRBJ2-6, with a weak D call TRBD1 (6 bases). The CDR3 is made up of 18 amino acids. CDR1 and CDR2 from the germline V gene are LNHDA and SQIVND (reference sequence). V was pared by 6 bases and J by 1 base, with 19 bases between. CDR3 DNA: TGTGCCAGTAGCCTTAAGGGGGTGACACCGTCTGGGGCCAACGTCCTGACTTTC. Its translation: CASSLKGVTPSGANVLTF. Complete variable domain (other parts from reference TRBV19 and TRBJ2-6): DGGITQSPKYLFRKEGQNVTLSCEQNLNHDAMYWYRQDPGQGLRLIYYSQIVNDFQKGDIAEGYSVSREKKESFPLTVTSAQKNPTAFYLCASSLKGVTPSGANVLTFGAGSRLTVL.

This rearrangement joins TRBV27 to TRBJ1-1; D gene ambiguous. The V gene's germline CDR1 is MNHEY and CDR2 SMNVEV (reference sequence). CDR3 length equals 13 residues. With 6 bases removed from V and 4 bases from J, the gap between germline ends came to 12 bases. The DNA of the CDR3 is TGTGCCAGCAGACCTCAGGTGCCCACTGAAGCTTTCTTT. Protein: CASRPQVPTEAFF.

This chain joins TRBV5-1 and TRBJ2-7; TRBD2 matches 11 bases. The junction had 3 bases not matched to a gene; V was cut back by 7 bases and J by 3 bases. Looked up from germline, CDR1 is SGHRS and CDR2 is YFSETQ. The CDR3 runs 13 residues. The CDR3 protein is CASWLAGGYEQYF. CDR3 coding DNA: TGCGCCAGCTGGCTAGCGGGGGGCTACGAGCAGTACTTC.

The chain links TRBV7-2 to TRBJ2-1; 10 bases fit TRBD1. The CDR3 loop spans 15 amino acids. Germline V gene data show CDR1 as SGHTA and CDR2 as FQGNSA. The junction had 0 bases not matched to a gene; V was cut back by 4 bases and J by 0 bases. CDR3 DNA: TGTGCCAGCAGCTGGGACAGGGGCTCCTACAATGAGCAGTTCTTC. Protein: CASSWDRGSYNEQFF.

This chain links TRBV7-9 with TRBJ2-3; TRBD1 agrees at 10 bases. Germline loops: CDR1 SEHNR, CDR2 FQNEAQ (reference sequence). The J segment lost 2 bases and the V segment lost 1 base, leaving 3 bases of the junction unmatched. CDR3 length: 16 residues. The DNA for the CDR3 is TGTGCCAGCAGCTTAGGGGACAGGGGTCACACAGATACGCAGTATTTT. Residues: CASSLGDRGHTDTQYF.

CDR3 in amino acids: CASSLRGNDQPQHF. CDR3 in DNA: TGTGCCAGCAGCTTGCGGGGGAACGATCAGCCCCAGCATTTT. The gene calls are TRBV5-8 and TRBJ1-5, with a possible D match to TRBD1 (5 bases). CDR3 length: 14 residues. Germline CDR1 reads SGHTS; CDR2 reads YDEGEE. Trimming left V 1 base short and J 5 bases short, with 10 bases between.

The table lists this clone with a few counts. The chain uses TRBV11-3 and TRBJ2-2; 12 positions match TRBD2. J lost 5 bases, V lost 5 bases, and 3 bases had no gene match. The CDR3 is 15 residues long. The V gene's germline CDR1 is SGHNT and CDR2 YENEEA. This CDR3 is CASSRGLAGTGELFF. The CDR3 coding sequence is TGTGCCAGCAGCCGCGGACTAGCGGGGACCGGGGAGCTGTTTTTT.